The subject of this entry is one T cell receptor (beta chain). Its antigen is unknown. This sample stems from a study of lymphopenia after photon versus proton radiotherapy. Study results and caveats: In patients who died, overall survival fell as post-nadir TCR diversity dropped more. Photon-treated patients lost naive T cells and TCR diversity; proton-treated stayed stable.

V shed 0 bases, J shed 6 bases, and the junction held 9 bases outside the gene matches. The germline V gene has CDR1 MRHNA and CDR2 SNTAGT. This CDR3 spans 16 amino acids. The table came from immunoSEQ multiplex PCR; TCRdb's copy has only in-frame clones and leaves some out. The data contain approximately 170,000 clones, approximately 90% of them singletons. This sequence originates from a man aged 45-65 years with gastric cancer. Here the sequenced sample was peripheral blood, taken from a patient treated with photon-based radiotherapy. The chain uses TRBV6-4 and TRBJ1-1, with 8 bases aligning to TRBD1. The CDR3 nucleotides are TGTGCCAGCAGTGACTCGCCGACAGGGGATACGGCTGAAGCTTTCTTT. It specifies CASSDSPTGDTAEAFF.